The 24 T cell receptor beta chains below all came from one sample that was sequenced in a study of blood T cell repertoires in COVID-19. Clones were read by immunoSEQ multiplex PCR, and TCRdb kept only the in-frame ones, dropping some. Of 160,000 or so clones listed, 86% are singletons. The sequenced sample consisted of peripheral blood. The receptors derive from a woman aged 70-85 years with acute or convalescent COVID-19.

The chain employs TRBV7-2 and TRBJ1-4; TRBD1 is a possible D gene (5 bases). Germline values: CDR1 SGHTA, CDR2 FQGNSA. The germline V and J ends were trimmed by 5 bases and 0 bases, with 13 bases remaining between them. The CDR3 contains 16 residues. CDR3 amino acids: CASSLGGAATNEKLFF. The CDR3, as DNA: TGTGCCAGCAGCCTTGGCGGGGCAGCAACTAATGAAAAACTGTTTTTT.

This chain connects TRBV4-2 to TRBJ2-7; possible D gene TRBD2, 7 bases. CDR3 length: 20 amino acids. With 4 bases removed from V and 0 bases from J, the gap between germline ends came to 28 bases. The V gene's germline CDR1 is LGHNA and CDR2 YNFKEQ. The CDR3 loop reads CASSPRVAGAALPSSYEQYF. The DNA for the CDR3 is TGTGCCAGCAGCCCGAGGGTTGCGGGGGCCGCGCTCCCCAGCTCCTACGAGCAGTACTTC.

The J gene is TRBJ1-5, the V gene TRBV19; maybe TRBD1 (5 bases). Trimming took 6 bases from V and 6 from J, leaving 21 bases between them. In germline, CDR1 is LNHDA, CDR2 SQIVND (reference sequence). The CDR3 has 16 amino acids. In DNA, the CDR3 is TGTGCCAGTAGCTCGACAGCCCTTAGCCCATTTCAGCCCCAGCATTTT. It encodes CASSSTALSPFQPQHF.

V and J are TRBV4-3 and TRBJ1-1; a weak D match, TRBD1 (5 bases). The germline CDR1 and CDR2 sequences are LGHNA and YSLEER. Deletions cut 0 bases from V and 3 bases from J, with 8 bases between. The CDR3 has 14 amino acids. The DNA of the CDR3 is TGCGCCAGCAGCCAAGAGGCGGGGGACACTGAAGCTTTCTTT. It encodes CASSQEAGDTEAFF.

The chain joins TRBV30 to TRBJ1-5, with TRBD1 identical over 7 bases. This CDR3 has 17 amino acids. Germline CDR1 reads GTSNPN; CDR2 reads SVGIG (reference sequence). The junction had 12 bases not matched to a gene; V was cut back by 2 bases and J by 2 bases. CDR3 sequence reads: CAWSLWSGGRGNQPQHF. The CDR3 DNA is TGTGCCTGGAGTCTCTGGTCAGGGGGACGAGGCAATCAGCCCCAGCATTTT.

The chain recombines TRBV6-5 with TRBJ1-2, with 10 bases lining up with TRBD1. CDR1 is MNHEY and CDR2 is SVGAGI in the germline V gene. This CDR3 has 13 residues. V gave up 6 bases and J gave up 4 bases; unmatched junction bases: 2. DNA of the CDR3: TGTGCCAGCAGCAGGGACAGGGGCTATGGCTACACCTTC. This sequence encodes CASSRDRGYGYTF.

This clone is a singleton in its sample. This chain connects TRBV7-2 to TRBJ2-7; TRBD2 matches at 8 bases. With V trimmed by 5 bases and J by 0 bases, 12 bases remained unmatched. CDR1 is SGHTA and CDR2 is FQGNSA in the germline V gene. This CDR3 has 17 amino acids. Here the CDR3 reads CASSRPITSGLSYEQYF. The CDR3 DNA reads TGTGCCAGCAGCCGCCCAATTACTAGCGGTCTCTCCTACGAGCAGTACTTC.

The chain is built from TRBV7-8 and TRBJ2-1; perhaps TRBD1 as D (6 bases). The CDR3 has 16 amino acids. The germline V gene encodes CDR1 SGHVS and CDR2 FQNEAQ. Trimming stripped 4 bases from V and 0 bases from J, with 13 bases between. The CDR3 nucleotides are TGTGCCAGCAGCTCCGACAGGCGAAGCTCCTACAATGAGCAGTTCTTC. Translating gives CASSSDRRSSYNEQFF.

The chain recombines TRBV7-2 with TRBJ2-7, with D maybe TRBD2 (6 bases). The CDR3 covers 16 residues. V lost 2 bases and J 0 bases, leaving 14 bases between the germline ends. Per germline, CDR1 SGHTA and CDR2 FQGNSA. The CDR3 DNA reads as TGTGCCAGCAGCTTATTCGGGGGTTGGGACTCCTACGAGCAGTACTTC. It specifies CASSLFGGWDSYEQYF.

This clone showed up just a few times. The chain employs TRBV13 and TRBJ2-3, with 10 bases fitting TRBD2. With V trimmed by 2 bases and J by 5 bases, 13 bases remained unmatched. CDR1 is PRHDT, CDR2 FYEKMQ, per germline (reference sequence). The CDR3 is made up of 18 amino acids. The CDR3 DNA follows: TGTGCCAGCAGCTTACCGCTAGCGGGAGCAGGTTATGTAGATACGCAGTATTTT. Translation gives CASSLPLAGAGYVDTQYF.

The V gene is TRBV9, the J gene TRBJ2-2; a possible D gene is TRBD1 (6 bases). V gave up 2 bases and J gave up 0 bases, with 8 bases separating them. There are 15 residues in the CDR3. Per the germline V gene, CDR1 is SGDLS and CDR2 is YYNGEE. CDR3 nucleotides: TGTGCCAGCAGCGTCCGGGACACGAACACCGGGGAGCTGTTTTTT. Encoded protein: CASSVRDTNTGELFF.

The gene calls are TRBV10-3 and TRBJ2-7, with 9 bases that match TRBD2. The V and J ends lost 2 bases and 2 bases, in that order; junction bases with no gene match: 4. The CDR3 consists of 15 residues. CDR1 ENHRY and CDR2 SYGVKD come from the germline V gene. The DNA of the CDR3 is TGTGCCATCAGTGAGAGTAGCGGGGGCCCCTACGAGCAGTACTTC. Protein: CAISESSGGPYEQYF.

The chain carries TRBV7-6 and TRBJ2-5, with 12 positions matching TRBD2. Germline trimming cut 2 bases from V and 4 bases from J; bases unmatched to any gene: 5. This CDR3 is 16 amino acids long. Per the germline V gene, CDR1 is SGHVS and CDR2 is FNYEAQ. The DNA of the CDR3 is TGTGCCAGCAGCTTACTGTCTAGCGGGGGGGGAGAGACCCAGTACTTC. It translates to CASSLLSSGGGETQYF.

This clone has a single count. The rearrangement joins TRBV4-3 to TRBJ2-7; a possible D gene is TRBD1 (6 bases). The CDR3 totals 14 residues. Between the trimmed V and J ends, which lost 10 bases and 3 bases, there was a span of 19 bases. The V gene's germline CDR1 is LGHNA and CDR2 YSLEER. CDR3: CATGEGTTNYEQYF. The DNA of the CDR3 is TGCGCCACCGGAGAGGGGACAACTAACTACGAGCAGTACTTC.

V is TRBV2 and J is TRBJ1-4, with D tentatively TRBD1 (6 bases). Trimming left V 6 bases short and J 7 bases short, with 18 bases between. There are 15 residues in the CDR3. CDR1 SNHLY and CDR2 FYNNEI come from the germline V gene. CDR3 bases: TGTGCCAGCAGGCTTACAGGGAGTCGGGGTGAAAAACTGTTTTTT. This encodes CASRLTGSRGEKLFF. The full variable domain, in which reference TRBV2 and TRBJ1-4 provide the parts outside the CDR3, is EPEVTQTPSHQVTQMGQEVILRCVPISNHLYFYWYRQILGQKVEFLVSFYNNEISEKSEIFDDQFSVERPDGSNFTLKIRSTKLEDSAMYFCASRLTGSRGEKLFFGSGTQLSVL.

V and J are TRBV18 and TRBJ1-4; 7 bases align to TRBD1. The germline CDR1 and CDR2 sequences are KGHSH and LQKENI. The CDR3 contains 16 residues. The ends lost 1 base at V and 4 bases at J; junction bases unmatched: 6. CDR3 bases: TGTGCCAGCTCACCACACCCGACAGGGCGTAATGAAAAACTGTTTTTT. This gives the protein CASSPHPTGRNEKLFF.

CDR3 sequence: CASSKASQSRGVDEQYF. CDR3 in DNA: TGTGCCAGCAGCAAAGCCTCGCAGAGCCGCGGGGTCGACGAGCAGTACTTC. This sequence joins TRBV21-1 and TRBJ2-7; the DNA was not used to check the table's D call, TRBD2. TRBV21-1 is marked as a pseudogene. CDR3 length equals 17 residues.

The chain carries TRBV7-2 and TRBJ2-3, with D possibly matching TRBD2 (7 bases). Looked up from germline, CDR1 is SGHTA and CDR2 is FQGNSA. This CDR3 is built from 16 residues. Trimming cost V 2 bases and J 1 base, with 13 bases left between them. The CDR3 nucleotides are TGTGCCAGCAGCTTACGGGGGGCGGATGGCACAGATACGCAGTATTTT. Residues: CASSLRGADGTDTQYF.

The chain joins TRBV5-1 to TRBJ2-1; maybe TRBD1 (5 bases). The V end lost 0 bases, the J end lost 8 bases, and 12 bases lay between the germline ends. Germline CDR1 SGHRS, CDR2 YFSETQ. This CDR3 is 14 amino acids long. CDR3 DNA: TGCGCCAGCAGCTTGGGGCCCAGGGTGGATGAGCAGTTCTTC. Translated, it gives CASSLGPRVDEQFF.

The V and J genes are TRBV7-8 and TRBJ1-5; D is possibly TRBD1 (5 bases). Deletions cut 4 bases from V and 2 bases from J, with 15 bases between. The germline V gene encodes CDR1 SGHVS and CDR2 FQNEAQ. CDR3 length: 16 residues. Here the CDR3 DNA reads TGTGCCAGCAGCTCCCAGGGTGGGGTCGGCAATCAGCCCCAGCATTTT. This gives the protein CASSSQGGVGNQPQHF.

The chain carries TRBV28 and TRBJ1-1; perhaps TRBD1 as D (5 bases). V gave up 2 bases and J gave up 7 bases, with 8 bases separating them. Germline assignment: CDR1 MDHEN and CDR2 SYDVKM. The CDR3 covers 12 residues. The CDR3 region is CASSLKQGEAFF. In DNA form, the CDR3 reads TGTGCCAGCAGTTTAAAGCAGGGTGAAGCTTTCTTT.

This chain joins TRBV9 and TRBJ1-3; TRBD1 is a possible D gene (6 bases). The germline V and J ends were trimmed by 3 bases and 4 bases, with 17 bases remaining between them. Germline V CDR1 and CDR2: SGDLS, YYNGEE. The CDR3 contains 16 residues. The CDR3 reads CASSARPGTSGNTIYF. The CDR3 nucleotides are TGTGCCAGCAGCGCCCGACCCGGGACAAGCGGAAACACCATATATTTT. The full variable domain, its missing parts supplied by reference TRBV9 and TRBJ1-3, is DSGVTQTPKHLITATGQRVTLRCSPRSGDLSVYWYQQSLDQGLQFLIQYYNGEERAKGNILERFSAQQFPDLHSELNLSSLELGDSALYFCASSARPGTSGNTIYFGEGSWLTVV.

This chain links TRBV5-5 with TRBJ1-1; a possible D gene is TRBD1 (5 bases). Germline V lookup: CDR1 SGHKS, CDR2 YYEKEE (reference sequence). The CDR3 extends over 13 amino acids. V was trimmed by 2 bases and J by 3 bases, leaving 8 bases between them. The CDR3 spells CASSFRDYTEAFF. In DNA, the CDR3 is TGTGCCAGCAGCTTCCGGGACTACACTGAAGCTTTCTTT.

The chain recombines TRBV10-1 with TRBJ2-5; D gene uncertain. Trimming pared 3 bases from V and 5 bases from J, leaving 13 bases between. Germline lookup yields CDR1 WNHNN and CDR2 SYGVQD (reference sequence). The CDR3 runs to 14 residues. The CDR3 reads CASSEARSAETQYF. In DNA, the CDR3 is TGCGCCAGCAGTGAAGCCCGATCCGCTGAGACCCAGTACTTC.